This entry lists 15 T cell receptor beta chains sequenced from one sample in a study of esophageal squamous cell carcinoma under preoperative chemotherapy. TCRdb called the PCR reads again in MiXCR, with one record for every CDR3 protein. The sample carries approximately 19,000 distinct CDR3 sequences, about half recorded once. This sample's time point: after preoperative PTX-NDP chemotherapy. The material was obtained from a patient given preoperative chemotherapy. The receptors shown here come from a human donor with esophageal squamous cell carcinoma. The donor label of this sample is uncertain.

This clonotype was detected only a few times. CDR3: CASNLARTGSTDTQYF. DNA for the CDR3: TGTGCCAGCAATCTAGCCCGGACAGGGAGCACAGATACGCAGTATTTT. The genes are TRBV6-1 and TRBJ2-3; 8 bases fit TRBD1. CDR1 MNHNS and CDR2 SASEGT come from the germline V gene. The V gene end was trimmed by 7 bases and the J gene end by 0 bases; junction bases not matched to a gene: 9. This CDR3 spans 16 amino acids.

In regard to this clonotype: This may be a read error, as it is one base from a much larger clone. The genes are TRBV5-1 and TRBJ2-1, with D possibly TRBD2 on 6 matching bases. The DNA matches TRBJ2-7 better at its end, which makes the J call doubtful. The CDR3 totals 13 residues. Germline V gives CDR1 SGHRS, CDR2 YFSETQ. The CDR3 DNA sequence: TGCGCCAGCAGCTTGGGAGCGGCGGGGGAGCAGTACTTC. It encodes CASSLGAAGEQYF.

This clonotype appeared many times. The V call is TRBV6-1, the J call TRBJ2-1; 8 bases line up with TRBD2. CDR1 is MNHNS, CDR2 SASEGT, per germline. The CDR3 length is 16 residues. V dropped 3 bases and J dropped 4; count of bases not matched to a gene: 8. The CDR3 region is CASSDTGTRGYNEQFF. CDR3 sequence (DNA): TGTGCCAGCAGTGATACCGGGACTAGAGGTTACAATGAGCAGTTCTTC.

The chain links TRBV11-2 to TRBJ1-1; D gene unclear. CDR3 length: 13 amino acids. V was shortened by 5 bases and J by 1 base, with 8 bases between the two germline ends. CDR1 SGHAT and CDR2 FQNNGV come from the germline V gene. CDR3 region: CASSMWRNTEAFF. CDR3 DNA: TGTGCCAGCAGCATGTGGAGGAACACTGAAGCTTTCTTT.

This clonotype was picked up one time. The chain recombines TRBV12-3 or TRBV12-4 with TRBJ2-2, with 14 nucleotides matching TRBD2. V trimming: 4 bases; J trimming: 11 bases; junction bases outside the gene matches: 9. The CDR3 is 16 residues long. The CDR3 sequence is CASSSGLAGARRELFF. The CDR3 region has the DNA TGTGCCAGCAGTTCGGGACTAGCGGGAGCGCGGAGAGAGCTGTTTTTT.

This clonotype was observed a handful of times. V gene TRBV18 combines with J gene TRBJ2-3; 11 positions agree with TRBD2. The CDR3 has 22 residues. Per germline, CDR1 KGHSH and CDR2 LQKENI. Losses at the gene ends were 5 bases for V and 2 bases for J; bases not matched to a gene: 24. The CDR3 sequence is CASSAPAPLAGGTFSFTDTQYF. Here the CDR3 DNA reads TGTGCCAGCTCAGCTCCTGCCCCCCTAGCGGGAGGTACTTTTTCCTTCACAGATACGCAGTATTTT.

This clonotype has ten or more counts. The chain uses TRBV6-1 and TRBJ2-2; 7 nucleotides match TRBD1. CDR1 is MNHNS, CDR2 SASEGT, per germline. This CDR3 spans 16 amino acids. With 3 bases clipped from V and 2 bases from J, the junction kept 6 bases outside the gene matches. CDR3 DNA: TGTGCCAGCAGTGACCCCGGGACAGTCAACACCGGGGAGCTGTTTTTT. Protein product: CASSDPGTVNTGELFF.

Worth noting for this clonotype: This may be a read error, as it is one base from a much larger clone. The gene calls are TRBV7-8 and TRBJ2-1, with 7 bases that match TRBD2. The DNA end is a closer match to TRBJ2-7, so the J assignment may be wrong. Germline-derived CDR1 and CDR2 are SGHVS and FQNEAQ. The CDR3 is 15 residues long. CDR3 sequence: CASTYSSGSYNEQYF. The CDR3 DNA is TGTGCCAGCACCTACTCTAGCGGCTCCTACAATGAGCAGTACTTC.

J is TRBJ2-3 and V is TRBV6-1, with 7 positions matching TRBD1. Germline-derived CDR1 and CDR2 are MNHNS and SASEGT. V shed 5 bases, J shed 6 bases, and the junction held 5 bases outside the gene matches. The CDR3 runs 13 residues. The CDR3 DNA is TGTGCCAGCAGTCAGGGGGAAAGCGATACGCAGTATTTT. Translation gives CASSQGESDTQYF.

This clonotype was seen only once. V usage is TRBV12-3 or TRBV12-4 and J usage is TRBJ2-3, with TRBD2 matching over 9 bases. The J call is uncertain, as TRBJ2-7 better fits the DNA end. This CDR3 region has 16 residues. DNA for the CDR3: TGTGCCAGCAGTTCAACGACTAGCGGCTCCTACAATGAGCAGTACTTC. This encodes CASSSTTSGSYNEQYF.

The chain has TRBV12-3 or TRBV12-4 and TRBJ2-3, with D possibly matching TRBD2 (6 bases). Trimming shortened V by 8 bases and J by 11 bases, and 26 bases separated the two germline ends. The CDR3 contains 15 residues. CDR3 loop: CASGLEGWGTEKQYF. CDR3 bases: TGTGCCAGCGGTCTGGAGGGCTGGGGCACCGAGAAGCAGTATTTT.

The rearrangement joins TRBV7-2 to TRBJ1-1, with D perhaps matching TRBD1 (6 bases). Germline assignment: CDR1 SGHTA and CDR2 FQGNSA. CDR3 length: 12 amino acids. Trimming took off 8 bases at V and 3 bases at J, with 10 bases between the two ends. The CDR3 sequence is CASGGGDTEAFF. The CDR3 nucleotides read TGTGCCAGCGGGGGCGGGGACACTGAAGCTTTCTTT.

About this clonotype: Mismatch with germline at one junction end may stem from a read error. The J gene is TRBJ2-1, the V gene TRBV11-3, with a possible D match to TRBD2 (6 bases). The CDR3 sequence is 13 residues long. Germline loops: CDR1 SGHNT, CDR2 YENEEA. DNA for the CDR3: TGTGCCAGCAGCCGTACCCCCCTTTGGGAGGCGTACTTC. It specifies CASSRTPLWEAYF.

This clonotype was counted a few times. The chain is built from TRBV7-8 and TRBJ2-7; D call uncertain. V lost 3 bases and J lost 0, with 12 bases in between. CDR1 is SGHVS, CDR2 FQNEAQ, per germline. The CDR3 extends over 15 amino acids. As DNA, the CDR3 is TGTGCCAGCAGCTTTTTAGGTGGCAGCTCCTACGAGCAGTACTTC. Translation gives CASSFLGGSSYEQYF.

This clonotype is medium-sized (0.01 to 0.1%) by share. CDR3 bases: TGTGCCAGCAGCTTCAGGGACCAGAACGAGCAGTACTTC. It yields the protein CASSFRDQNEQYF. J is TRBJ2-7 and V is TRBV7-9; D might be TRBD1 or TRBD2, each matching 5 bases. V was clipped by 3 bases and J by 5 bases, with 11 bases between them. This CDR3 region has 13 residues. The germline V gene encodes CDR1 SEHNR and CDR2 FQNEAQ (reference sequence).